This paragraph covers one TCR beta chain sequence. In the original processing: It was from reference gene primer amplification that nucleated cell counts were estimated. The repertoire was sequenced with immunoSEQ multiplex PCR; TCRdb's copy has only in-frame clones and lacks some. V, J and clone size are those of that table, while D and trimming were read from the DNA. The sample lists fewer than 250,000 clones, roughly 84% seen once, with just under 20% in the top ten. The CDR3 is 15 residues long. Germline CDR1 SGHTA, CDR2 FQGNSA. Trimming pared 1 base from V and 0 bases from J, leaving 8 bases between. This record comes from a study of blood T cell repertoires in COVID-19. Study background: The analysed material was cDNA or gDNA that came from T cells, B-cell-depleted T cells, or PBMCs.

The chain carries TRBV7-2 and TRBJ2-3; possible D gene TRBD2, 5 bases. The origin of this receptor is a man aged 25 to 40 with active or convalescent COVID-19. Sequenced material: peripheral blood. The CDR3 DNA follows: TGTGCCAGCAGCTTAGAAAGGAGGAGCACAGATACGCAGTATTTT. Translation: CASSLERRSTDTQYF. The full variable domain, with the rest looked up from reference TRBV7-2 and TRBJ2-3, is GAGVSQSPSNKVTEKGKDVELRCDPISGHTALYWYRQSLGQGLEFLIYFQGNSAPDKSGLPSDRFSAERTGGSVSTLTIQRTQQEDSAVYLCASSLERRSTDTQYFGPGTRLTVL.